Listed here are 17 T cell receptor beta chains from one sample, sequenced in a study of T cells after yellow fever vaccination. From the 5' RACE reads, TCRdb called clonotypes with MiXCR, one entry per CDR3 protein. The sample consists of 300,000 to 400,000 distinct CDR3 sequences, approximately 13% of them appearing once. Sequencing used CD4+ T cells sorted from PBMCs, obtained 15 days after the yellow fever booster vaccination. These receptor sequences come from a man younger than 35 who received the YFV17D yellow fever vaccine.

There are many counts of this clonotype. J is TRBJ2-5 and V is TRBV14; D is perhaps TRBD1 or TRBD2 (6 bases each). The CDR3 consists of 15 residues. Trimming pared 4 bases from V and 4 bases from J, leaving 16 bases between. Per germline, CDR1 SGHDN and CDR2 FVKESK. The CDR3 nucleotides read TGTGCCAGCAGCCGTCCTGGGGGGCCCCGAGAGACCCAGTACTTC. Amino acids: CASSRPGGPRETQYF.

There are many counts of this clonotype. J is TRBJ1-1 and V is TRBV9, with a tentative D call TRBD1 (5 bases). V lost 6 bases and J 5 bases, leaving 14 bases between the germline ends. The CDR3 contains 13 residues. The germline V gene encodes CDR1 SGDLS and CDR2 YYNGEE. In nucleotides, the CDR3 is TGTGCCAGCACCCCTTGGGGCGGGACTGAAGCTTTCTTT. Its protein is CASTPWGGTEAFF.

This clonotype was seen repeatedly, ten times or more. V usage is TRBV20-1 and J usage is TRBJ2-1, with D maybe TRBD1 (5 bases). Trimming pared 3 bases from V and 5 bases from J, leaving 11 bases between. This CDR3 contains 13 residues. Germline loops: CDR1 DFQATT, CDR2 SNEGSKA (reference sequence). CDR3 protein: CSASSGPHNEQFF. CDR3 in DNA: TGCAGTGCTAGTTCAGGGCCCCACAATGAGCAGTTCTTC.

The chain carries TRBV5-1 and TRBJ2-7; 9 bases fit TRBD1. This CDR3 has 14 amino acids. The germline gives CDR1 SGHRS, CDR2 YFSETQ. V trimming: 4 bases; J trimming: 3 bases; junction bases outside the gene matches: 5. The CDR3 protein is CASSRPGQGYEQYF. As DNA, the CDR3 is TGCGCCAGCAGCCGGCCGGGACAGGGCTACGAGCAGTACTTC. The complete variable domain, with remaining parts taken from reference TRBV5-1 and TRBJ2-7, reads KAGVTQTPRYLIKTRGQQVTLSCSPISGHRSVSWYQQTPGQGLQFLFEYFSETQRNKGNFPGRFSGRQFSNSRSEMNVSTLELGDSALYLCASSRPGQGYEQYFGPGTRLTVT.

At least ten counts were recorded for this clonotype. The chain couples TRBV6-5 to TRBJ2-3; maybe TRBD2 (5 bases). V lost 5 bases, J lost 6 bases, and 9 bases lay in between. CDR3 length: 12 residues. The germline gives CDR1 MNHEY, CDR2 SVGAGI. The CDR3 nucleotides are TGTGCCAGCAGTACACTAGATGATACGCAGTATTTT. Translating it yields CASSTLDDTQYF.

This clonotype was recorded a few times. This rearrangement joins TRBV28 to TRBJ2-1; no firm D call. The CDR3 contains 12 residues. Trimming left V 2 bases short and J 8 bases short, with 7 bases between. Germline-derived CDR1 and CDR2 are MDHEN and SYDVKM. CDR3 in DNA: TGTGCCAGCAGTTTACCAGGCGATGAGCAGTTCTTC. Its protein product is CASSLPGDEQFF.

This chain links TRBV5-1 with TRBJ1-5; D might be TRBD1 (5 bases). V gave up 4 bases and J gave up 7 bases, with 18 bases separating them. This CDR3 has 15 amino acids. The V gene's germline CDR1 is SGHRS and CDR2 YFSETQ. Here the CDR3 reads CASSLEGVGGQPQHF. The CDR3 DNA follows: TGCGCCAGCAGCCTGGAAGGGGTTGGAGGACAGCCCCAGCATTTT.

This clonotype was observed a handful of times. The gene calls are TRBV4-2 and TRBJ2-5; 11 bases map to TRBD2. The CDR3 spans 18 residues. V lost 0 bases to trimming and J lost 2 bases; unmatched junction nucleotides: 8. Germline-derived CDR1 and CDR2 are LGHNA and YNFKEQ. For the CDR3, the DNA is TGTGCCAGCAGCCAAGATTCATTAGCGGGGGGGGCTCAAGAGACCCAGTACTTC. Translated: CASSQDSLAGGAQETQYF.

This clonotype was counted a few times. The J gene is TRBJ2-3, the V gene TRBV7-9, with a weak D call TRBD1 (6 bases). Germline CDR1 is SEHNR and CDR2 is FQNEAQ (reference sequence). CDR3 length: 15 residues. The V end lost 4 bases, the J end lost 0 bases, and 11 bases lay between the germline ends. The CDR3 bases are TGTGCCAGCAGCTCAGGGGATTCTAGCACAGATACGCAGTATTTT. Translated: CASSSGDSSTDTQYF.

V gene TRBV6-1 combines with J gene TRBJ2-5; no clear D gene. The CDR3 is made up of 12 amino acids. CDR1 is MNHNS and CDR2 is SASEGT in the germline V gene. Trimming took 2 bases from V and 3 from J, leaving 4 bases between them. The CDR3 loop is CASSERKETQYF. For the CDR3, the DNA is TGTGCCAGCAGTGAACGGAAAGAGACCCAGTACTTC.

This sequence joins TRBV24-1 and TRBJ1-5, with D possibly TRBD1 on 6 matching bases. The germline V gene has CDR1 KGHDR and CDR2 SFDVKD. The CDR3 length is 12 residues. Trimming left V 7 bases short and J 4 bases short, with 7 bases between. CDR3 DNA sequence: TGTGCCACCAGCGACAGGAATCAGCCCCAGCATTTT. This sequence encodes CATSDRNQPQHF.

This clonotype was found many times. The gene calls are TRBV29-1 and TRBJ2-1; D is unclear. The CDR3 extends over 14 amino acids. The V and J ends lost 7 bases and 0 bases respectively, with 13 bases between them. Germline assignment: CDR1 SQVTM and CDR2 ANQGSEA. CDR3 DNA sequence: TGCAGCGCCGACCCCACGAGCTCCTACAATGAGCAGTTCTTC. Its translation: CSADPTSSYNEQFF.

In this sample, this clonotype turned up a few times. This chain links TRBV6-5 with TRBJ1-1, with D possibly matching TRBD1 (5 bases). The germline gives CDR1 MNHEY, CDR2 SVGAGI. The CDR3 sequence is 14 residues long. V was trimmed by 5 bases and J by 7 bases, leaving 17 bases between them. CDR3 nucleotide sequence: TGTGCCAGCAGTCCCATTGGGGGGGTGATTGAAGCTTTCTTT. Its translation: CASSPIGGVIEAFF.

This clonotype was seen at least ten times. The chain has TRBV20-1 and TRBJ1-3; TRBD1 aligns across 10 bases. Germline CDR1 reads DFQATT; CDR2 reads SNEGSKA (reference sequence). This CDR3 has 15 residues. Losses at the gene ends were 5 bases for V and 2 bases for J; bases not matched to a gene: 6. CDR3: CSALTTGGPGNTIYF. The CDR3 region has the DNA TGCAGTGCTCTGACGACAGGGGGCCCTGGAAACACCATATATTTT.

V gene TRBV7-2 combines with J gene TRBJ2-1, with 10 nucleotides matching TRBD1. The CDR3 consists of 15 residues. Per the germline V gene, CDR1 is SGHTA and CDR2 is FQGNSA. The V gene end was trimmed by 6 bases and the J gene end by 2 bases; junction bases not matched to a gene: 4. CDR3 loop: CASSSGQGTYNEQFF. CDR3 in DNA: TGTGCCAGCAGTTCGGGACAGGGGACCTACAATGAGCAGTTCTTC. Filled out from reference TRBV7-2 and TRBJ2-1, the complete variable domain reads GAGVSQSPSNKVTEKGKDVELRCDPISGHTALYWYRQSLGQGLEFLIYFQGNSAPDKSGLPSDRFSAERTGGSVSTLTIQRTQQEDSAVYLCASSSGQGTYNEQFFGPGTRLTVL.

CDR3 region: CASSFALSNTGELFF. CDR3 sequence (DNA): TGTGCCAGCAGTTTCGCCCTTTCAAACACCGGGGAGCTGTTTTTT. This chain joins TRBV28 and TRBJ2-2; D is unresolved. This CDR3 spans 15 amino acids. In germline, CDR1 is MDHEN, CDR2 SYDVKM. V was shortened by 3 bases and J by 2 bases, with 10 bases between the two germline ends.

This clonotype was detected ten times or more. The V gene is TRBV5-1, the J gene TRBJ1-1; TRBD1 matches 8 bases. The CDR3 spans 14 residues. With 4 bases clipped from V and 1 base from J, the junction kept 3 bases outside the gene matches. Germline CDR1 is SGHRS and CDR2 is YFSETQ. The CDR3 DNA reads TGCGCCAGCAGCCAGACAGGGGAGAACACTGAAGCTTTCTTT. Amino acid sequence: CASSQTGENTEAFF.